The 12 T cell receptor beta chains reported below all come from one sample, sequenced in a study of cytomegalovirus exposure and HLA in healthy donors. Use of 60 Vbeta and 13 Jbeta primers characterized the PCR. TCRdb's table, derived via immunoSEQ multiplex PCR, lists solely in-frame clones and lacks some. The repertoire holds 160,000 or so clones, 81% seen once, with 13% in the top ten. What was sequenced was PBMCs. These receptors originate from a woman aged 45-60 years in good health and CMV-seronegative.

The sample holds a few counts of this clone. CDR3 protein: CASSQDEGTGYNEQFF. CDR3 nucleotides: TGTGCCAGCAGCCAAGATGAGGGAACCGGATACAATGAGCAGTTCTTC. The gene calls are TRBV5-4 and TRBJ2-1; a possible D gene is TRBD2 (5 bases). With 4 bases removed from V and 4 bases from J, the gap between germline ends came to 18 bases. This CDR3 is 16 amino acids long. CDR1 SGHNT and CDR2 YYREEE come from the germline V gene (reference sequence). The variable domain in full, with the rest retrieved from reference TRBV5-4 and TRBJ2-1, is ETGVTQSPTHLIKTRGQQVTLRCSSQSGHNTVSWYQQALGQGPQFIFQYYREEENGRGNFPPRFSGLQFPNYSSELNVNALELDDSALYLCASSQDEGTGYNEQFFGPGTRLTVL.

About this clone itself: A junction end diverges from the germline sequence, so it may reflect a read error. The genes are TRBV2 and TRBJ2-5, with 8 bases fitting TRBD2. Germline lookup yields CDR1 SNHLY and CDR2 FYNNEI. CDR3 size: 15 residues. This CDR3 reads CTSSEWPRGGETQYF. The CDR3 bases are TGTACCAGCAGTGAATGGCCTCGGGGGGGAGAGACCCAGTACTTC.

V and J are TRBV5-1 and TRBJ2-1; tentatively, D is TRBD1 (6 bases). V lost 4 bases and J 7 bases, leaving 9 bases between the germline ends. The length of the CDR3 is 12 residues. In germline, CDR1 is SGHRS, CDR2 YFSETQ. The CDR3 DNA reads as TGCGCCAGCAGCCAACAGGGAAATGAGCAGTTCTTC. Translation: CASSQQGNEQFF.

The genes are TRBV7-2 and TRBJ2-2, with 10 bases matching TRBD1. The V segment lost 3 bases and the J segment 5 bases; nucleotides outside the gene matches: 6. The CDR3 sequence is 16 residues long. CDR1 is SGHTA, CDR2 FQGNSA, per germline. Here the CDR3 DNA reads TGTGCCAGCAGCTTTTTAGGGACAGGGGATACCGGGGAGCTGTTTTTT. Its translation is CASSFLGTGDTGELFF.

The chain links TRBV19 to TRBJ2-1; 12 bases match TRBD2. CDR1 is LNHDA, CDR2 SQIVND, per germline (reference sequence). With 10 bases clipped from V and 7 bases from J, the junction kept 11 bases outside the gene matches. The CDR3 spans 15 residues. CDR3 nucleotide sequence: TGTGCCACTCGCTCCCTAGCGGGGGGGTTTAATGAGCAGTTCTTC. Its translation is CATRSLAGGFNEQFF.

The rearrangement joins TRBV15 to TRBJ1-5, with TRBD1 as a possible D gene (5 bases). V lost 0 bases to trimming and J lost 3 bases, with 12 bases between them. Looked up from germline, CDR1 is LNHNV and CDR2 is YYDKDF (reference sequence). This CDR3 is built from 16 residues. CDR3 protein: CATSRDLEGLNQPQHF. Written as DNA, the CDR3 is TGTGCCACCAGCAGAGATTTGGAGGGACTCAATCAGCCCCAGCATTTT.

The genes are TRBV27 and TRBJ1-1, with 10 bases lining up with TRBD1. V dropped 2 bases and J dropped 1; count of bases not matched to a gene: 7. Germline V lookup: CDR1 MNHEY, CDR2 SMNVEV (reference sequence). This CDR3 comprises 17 residues. The CDR3 bases are TGTGCCAGCAGTTTAAGGGACAGGGGATTGGCGAACACTGAAGCTTTCTTT. It translates to CASSLRDRGLANTEAFF.

V gene TRBV7-8 combines with J gene TRBJ2-7; D perhaps matches TRBD2 (5 bases). Trimming pared 1 base from V and 4 bases from J, leaving 8 bases between. Germline-derived CDR1 and CDR2 are SGHVS and FQNEAQ. The CDR3 runs 13 residues. This chain's CDR3 is CASSLEGGYEQYF. Written as DNA, the CDR3 is TGTGCCAGCAGCTTAGAAGGCGGGTACGAGCAGTACTTC.

The gene calls are TRBV11-2 and TRBJ1-3, with D uncertain. This CDR3 comprises 17 residues. Germline CDR1 is SGHAT and CDR2 is FQNNGV. Trimming stripped 10 bases from V and 4 bases from J, with 26 bases between. CDR3 sequence reads: CAIPKETGQWRGNTIYF. CDR3 sequence (DNA): TGTGCCATACCGAAAGAAACGGGCCAATGGAGGGGAAACACCATATATTTT.

J is TRBJ1-1 and V is TRBV21-1. TRBV21-1 is reported as a pseudogene. The CDR3 totals 14 residues. The CDR3 is CASSKRTGRTEAFF. DNA of the CDR3: TGTGCCAGCAGCAAACGCACGGGAAGGACTGAAGCTTTCTTT.

This clone has just a few counts. The chain employs TRBV6-5 and TRBJ1-4; TRBD1 is a possible D gene (6 bases). The V and J ends lost 5 bases and 3 bases respectively, with 13 bases between them. CDR1 and CDR2 from the germline V gene are MNHEY and SVGAGI. This CDR3 has 15 residues. CDR3 sequence (DNA): TGTGCCAGCAGTGTACAAGGGGGTGCTAATGAAAAACTGTTTTTT. It encodes CASSVQGGANEKLFF.

This sequence joins TRBV5-4 and TRBJ1-3, with D possibly TRBD1 on 5 matching bases. V shed 4 bases and J shed 4 bases, with 15 bases lying between them. The germline V gene encodes CDR1 SGHNT and CDR2 YYREEE (reference sequence). The CDR3 totals 15 residues. Here the CDR3 reads CASSRGAISGNTIYF. Here the CDR3 DNA reads TGTGCCAGCAGCCGCGGGGCCATTAGCGGAAACACCATATATTTT.